A selection of T cell receptor beta chains follows, all from one sample in a study of blood T cells in healthy people across ages. One entry per CDR3 protein results from TCRdb running MiXCR on the 5' RACE reads. Here the sample spans 600,000 to 800,000 distinct CDR3 sequences, more than 20% being singletons. The sample consisted of blood. These receptors were taken from a man aged 70 or older in good health. Both conserved end residues are trimmed from each CDR3. Not all rows give a size; the values are once, few, many and, for expanded clones, a class.

J: TRBJ2-7
size: few
V: TRBV5-4
CDR3: ASSLNPGTGGYEQY

J: TRBJ2-1
size: -
V: TRBV29-1
CDR3: SGRPQEYNEQF

J: -
size: few
V: TRBV19
CDR3: ASSAGTVTLYEQY

J: TRBJ2-1
size: many
V: TRBV12-3/TRBV12-4
CDR3: ASSSGSEQF

J: TRBJ2-3
size: -
V: TRBV5-1
CDR3: ASSRGQGLTDTQY

J: TRBJ2-3
size: few
V: TRBV10-3
CDR3: ATDGLEGRTDTQY

J: TRBJ2-7
size: few
V: TRBV6-6
CDR3: ASSYSIQTSSYEQY

J: TRBJ1-5
size: -
V: TRBV2
CDR3: ASRFDRSSNQPQH

J: TRBJ2-5
size: few
V: TRBV14
CDR3: ASSPTTASGETQY

J: TRBJ2-1
size: few
V: TRBV20-1
CDR3: SAREPGGPNNEQF

J: TRBJ1-1
size: few
V: TRBV3-1
CDR3: ASSQDQGLNTEAF

J: TRBJ2-3
size: -
V: TRBV12-3/TRBV12-4
CDR3: ASSLLAGVSTDTQY

J: TRBJ2-5
size: -
V: TRBV18
CDR3: ASPLQETQY

J: TRBJ2-1
size: few
V: TRBV12-3/TRBV12-4
CDR3: ASSVGPFGPNEQF

J: TRBJ2-4
size: -
V: TRBV20-1
CDR3: SAPPGLADKAKNIQY